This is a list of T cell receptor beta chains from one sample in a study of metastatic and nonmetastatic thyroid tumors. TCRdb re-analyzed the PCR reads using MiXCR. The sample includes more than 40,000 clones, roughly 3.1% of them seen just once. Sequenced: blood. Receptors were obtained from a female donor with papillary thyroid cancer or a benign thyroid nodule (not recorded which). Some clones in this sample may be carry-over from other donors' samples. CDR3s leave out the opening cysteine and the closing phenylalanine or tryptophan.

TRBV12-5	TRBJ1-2	ASGLEQGFYGYT
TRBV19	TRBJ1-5	ASSIGGHSQH
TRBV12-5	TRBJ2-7	ASGFGRGSYEQY
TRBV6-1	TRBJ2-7	ASSEVPTRLYEQY
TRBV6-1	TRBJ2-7	ASKGDRVAGEQY
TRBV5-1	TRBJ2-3	ASSFFRPGSTDTQY
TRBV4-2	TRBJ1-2	ASSQVTHGYT
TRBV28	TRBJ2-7	ASSLYSGDEQY
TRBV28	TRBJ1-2	ASSSTGDNYGYT
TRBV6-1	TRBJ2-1	ASSELPLHGEQF
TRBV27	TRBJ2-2	ASRPIAGSGELF
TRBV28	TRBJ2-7	ASSLFGSGKSYEQY
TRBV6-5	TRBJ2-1	ASSYLGQDSYNEQF
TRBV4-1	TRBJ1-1	ASSQDRGAMNTEAF
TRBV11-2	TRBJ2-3	ASSQGASTDTQY
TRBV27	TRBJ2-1	ASRPAGVDNEQF
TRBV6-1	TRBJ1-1	ASIRWENTEAF
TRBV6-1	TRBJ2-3	ASSEPGLRGTDTQY
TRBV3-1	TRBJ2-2	ASSHLTTGELF
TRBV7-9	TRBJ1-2	ASSSYSLYGYT
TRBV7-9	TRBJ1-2	ASSLGGEGVAGYT
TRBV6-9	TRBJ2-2	ASSYRTGELF
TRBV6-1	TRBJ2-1	AISTSGSEVNEQF
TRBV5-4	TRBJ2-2	ASSMGLAGGTGELF
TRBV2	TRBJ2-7	ASSDWSSGGPYEQY
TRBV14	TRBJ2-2	ASSQLRYTGELF
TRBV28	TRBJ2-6	ASSLWGQALSGANVLT
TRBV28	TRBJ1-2	ASRGLGGLNYGYT
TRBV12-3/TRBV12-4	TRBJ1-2	ASRGGYGYT
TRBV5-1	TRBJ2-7	ASSSTGTSASYEQY
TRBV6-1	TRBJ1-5	ASSEDSGGLLQPQH
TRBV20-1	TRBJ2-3	SAGVGYTDTQY
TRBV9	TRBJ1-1	ASSTSTVNTEAF
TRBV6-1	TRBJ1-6	ASRPGTDNSPLH
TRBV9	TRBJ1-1	ASSAGGAFLPGSEAF
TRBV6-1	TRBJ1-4	ASSDAENEKLF
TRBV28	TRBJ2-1	ASSLVYYNEQF
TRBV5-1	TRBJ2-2	ASSYGLAGGHPPGTGELF
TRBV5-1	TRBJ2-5	ASSPGTGVFRETQY
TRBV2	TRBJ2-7	ASSNRAHRD
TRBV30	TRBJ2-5	AWSVGPEETQY